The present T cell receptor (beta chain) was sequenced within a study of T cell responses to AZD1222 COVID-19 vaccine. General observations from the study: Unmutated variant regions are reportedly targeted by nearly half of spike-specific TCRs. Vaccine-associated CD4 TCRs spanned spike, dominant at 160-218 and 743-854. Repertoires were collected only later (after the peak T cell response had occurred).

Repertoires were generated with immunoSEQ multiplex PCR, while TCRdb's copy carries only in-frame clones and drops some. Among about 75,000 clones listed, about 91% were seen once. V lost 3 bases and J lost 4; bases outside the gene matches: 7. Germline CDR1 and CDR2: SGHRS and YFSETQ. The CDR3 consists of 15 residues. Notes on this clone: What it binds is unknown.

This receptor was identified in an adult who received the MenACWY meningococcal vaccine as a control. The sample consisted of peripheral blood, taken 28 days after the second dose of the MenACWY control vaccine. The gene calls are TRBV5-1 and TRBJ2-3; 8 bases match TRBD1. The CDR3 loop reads CASSSTGDGPDTQYF. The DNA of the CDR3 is TGCGCCAGCAGCTCGACAGGGGACGGCCCAGATACGCAGTATTTT.